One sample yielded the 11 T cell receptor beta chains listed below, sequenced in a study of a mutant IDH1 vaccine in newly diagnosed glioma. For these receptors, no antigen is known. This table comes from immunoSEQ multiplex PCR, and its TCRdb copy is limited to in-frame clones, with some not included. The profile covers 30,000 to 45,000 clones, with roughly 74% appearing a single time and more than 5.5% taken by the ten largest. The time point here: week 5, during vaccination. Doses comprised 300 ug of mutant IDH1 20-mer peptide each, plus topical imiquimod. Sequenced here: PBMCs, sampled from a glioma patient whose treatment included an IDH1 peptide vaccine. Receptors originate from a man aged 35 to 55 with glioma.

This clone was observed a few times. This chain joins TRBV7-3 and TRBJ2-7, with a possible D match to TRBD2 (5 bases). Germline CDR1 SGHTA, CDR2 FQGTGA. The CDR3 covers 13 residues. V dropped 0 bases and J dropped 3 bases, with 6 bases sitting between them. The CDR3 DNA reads TGTGCCAGCAGCTTAACGGCGGGCTACGAGCAGTACTTC. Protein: CASSLTAGYEQYF.

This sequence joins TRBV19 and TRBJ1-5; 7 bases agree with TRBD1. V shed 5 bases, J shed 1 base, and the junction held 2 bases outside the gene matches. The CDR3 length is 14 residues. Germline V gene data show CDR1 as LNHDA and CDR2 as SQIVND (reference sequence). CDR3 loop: CASSLQGSNQPQHF. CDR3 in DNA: TGTGCCAGTAGTTTACAGGGGAGCAATCAGCCCCAGCATTTT.

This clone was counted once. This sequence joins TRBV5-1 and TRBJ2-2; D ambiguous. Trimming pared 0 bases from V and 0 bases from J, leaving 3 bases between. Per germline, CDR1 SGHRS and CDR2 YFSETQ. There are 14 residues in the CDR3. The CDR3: CASSLGTNTGELFF. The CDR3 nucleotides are TGCGCCAGCAGCTTGGGTACGAACACCGGGGAGCTGTTTTTT.

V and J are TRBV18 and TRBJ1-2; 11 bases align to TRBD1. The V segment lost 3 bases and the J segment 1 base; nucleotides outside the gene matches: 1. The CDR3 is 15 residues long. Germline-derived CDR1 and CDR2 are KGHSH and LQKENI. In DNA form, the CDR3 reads TGTGCCAGCTCACCGGACAGGGGGCGTAACTATGGCTACACCTTC. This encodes CASSPDRGRNYGYTF.

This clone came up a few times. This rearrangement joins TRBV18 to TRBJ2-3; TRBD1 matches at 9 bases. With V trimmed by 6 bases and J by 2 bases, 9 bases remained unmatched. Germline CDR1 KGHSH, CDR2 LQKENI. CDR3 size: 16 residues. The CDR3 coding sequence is TGTGCCAGCTCCCCGGGACAGGGCTCCCTCACAGATACGCAGTATTTT. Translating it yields CASSPGQGSLTDTQYF.

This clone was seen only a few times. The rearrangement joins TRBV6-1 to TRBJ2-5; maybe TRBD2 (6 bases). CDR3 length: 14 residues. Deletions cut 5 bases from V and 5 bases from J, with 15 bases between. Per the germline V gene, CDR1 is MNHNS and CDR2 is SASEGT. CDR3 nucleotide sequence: TGTGCCAGCAGTCCCCAGAGGCTAGCGGAGACCCAGTACTTC. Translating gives CASSPQRLAETQYF.

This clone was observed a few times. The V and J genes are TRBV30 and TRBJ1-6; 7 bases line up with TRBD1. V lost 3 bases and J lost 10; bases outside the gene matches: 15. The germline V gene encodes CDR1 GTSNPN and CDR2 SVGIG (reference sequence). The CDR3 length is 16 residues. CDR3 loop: CAWRGPTGIVRSPLHF. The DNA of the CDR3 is TGTGCCTGGAGGGGGCCGACAGGGATAGTAAGATCACCCCTCCACTTT.

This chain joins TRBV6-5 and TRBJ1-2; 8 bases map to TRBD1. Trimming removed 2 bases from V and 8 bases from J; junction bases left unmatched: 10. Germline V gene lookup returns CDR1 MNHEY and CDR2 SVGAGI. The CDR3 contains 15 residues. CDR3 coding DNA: TGTGCCAGCAGTTACCGTGGGTCAGGGGGCTGGGGCTACACCTTC. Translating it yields CASSYRGSGGWGYTF.

The CDR3 DNA sequence: TGTGCCAGCAGCTTGGACAGGGACCACACTGAAGCTTTCTTT. Its protein is CASSLDRDHTEAFF. V and J are TRBV7-8 and TRBJ1-1; 8 bases line up with TRBD1. The germline V gene has CDR1 SGHVS and CDR2 FQNEAQ. V lost 3 bases and J lost 3; bases outside the gene matches: 3. The CDR3 extends over 14 amino acids.

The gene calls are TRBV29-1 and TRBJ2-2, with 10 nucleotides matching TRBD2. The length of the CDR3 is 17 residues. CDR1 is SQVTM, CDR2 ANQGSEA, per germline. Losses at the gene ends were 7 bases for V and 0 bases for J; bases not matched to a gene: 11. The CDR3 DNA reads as TGCAGCGCCCGGACGGCTAGCGGGGGTTCGAACACCGGGGAGCTGTTTTTT. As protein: CSARTASGGSNTGELFF.

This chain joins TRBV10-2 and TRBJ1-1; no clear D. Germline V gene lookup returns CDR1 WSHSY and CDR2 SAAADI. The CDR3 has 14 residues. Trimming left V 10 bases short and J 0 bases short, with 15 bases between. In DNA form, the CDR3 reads TGCGCCACCAAGTTAACAACGGTGAACACTGAAGCTTTCTTT. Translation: CATKLTTVNTEAFF.